The text below deals with one TCR beta chain. Its binding antigen is unknown. Nothing much larger sits one base from this clone, and base qualities are not available. TCRdb names Illumina HiSeq 2500 as the instrument used. TCR beta libraries were prepared by quantitative 5'-RACE with molecular barcodes. Per the source publication's procedure: Disease-linked TCR variants were identified with a new computational method built on a probabilistic model of VDJ rearrangement. The public reads were reanalyzed by TCRdb: fastp trimming at Q25, MiXCR alignment, in-frame beta chains only. Entries are consolidated by CDR3 protein sequence, retaining the most common genes and DNA. The V and J calls here are based on TCRdb, not the publication. In this sample the table shows 400,000 or so distinct CDR3 sequences, roughly a quarter of which occur a single time. The ten largest clones take up over 0.8% of the sample.

The sample comes from a study of CD8 T cells in ankylosing spondylitis (TCRdb year 2017). Background on the whole study: T cell receptor beta repertoires were profiled in healthy donors and ankylosing spondylitis patients so that disease-linked TCR variants could be found. In total, the full study cohort was made up of 95 to 110 healthy donors and about two dozen ankylosing spondylitis patients. Peripheral blood samples were taken, and synovial fluid was additionally collected from ankylosing spondylitis patients. What the work shows at the level of the full study, not this receptor alone: The disease-linked clones had a CD8+ phenotype and were found at relatively low frequencies in peripheral blood. Blood from ankylosing spondylitis patients appeared to be characterized by a TCR beta motif composed of eight or nine highly homologous amino acid variants. Some motif variants were previously reported in synovial fluid and blood of reactive arthritis patients, suggesting common disease-initiation mechanisms. Significant enrichment of the disease-linked clones was reported in matched synovial fluid samples from ankylosing spondylitis patients.

CDR1 DFQATT and CDR2 SNEGSKA are derived from the germline V gene (reference sequence). From cysteine to phenylalanine, the CDR3 is 13 amino acids long. CDR3 DNA is the only sequence kept; it has 39 bases, read in frame from the first base. The V and J ends are trimmed by 3 bases and 1 base, leaving 9 bases between them. The rearranged chain carries TRBV20-1 and TRBJ1-1, with no D gene named confidently. The sequence came from a male donor with ankylosing spondylitis. Specimen: blood, either unsorted or a sorted T cell fraction (not recorded which). The CDR3 reads as follows: CSASGPRNTEAFF. The DNA sequence is TGCAGTGCTAGCGGACCGCGGAACACTGAAGCTTTCTTT.